The 32 T cell receptor beta chains below come from one sample, sequenced in a study of blood T cell repertoires in COVID-19. Sequenced by immunoSEQ multiplex PCR; TCRdb stores in-frame clones only, minus some. This repertoire shows approximately 89,000 clones, over 75% found once; its top ten account for 10% to 15%. Input material: peripheral blood. These receptors originate from a human donor in a cohort sampled during active COVID-19.

The count of this clone is one. The chain has TRBV2 and TRBJ1-1; 7 bases align to TRBD1. This CDR3 comprises 13 residues. Per the germline V gene, CDR1 is SNHLY and CDR2 is FYNNEI. V shed 5 bases and J 5 bases; nucleotides not matched to a gene: 5. The CDR3 coding sequence is TGTGCCAGCAGTCGGGACAGAGAAACTGAAGCTTTCTTT. It specifies CASSRDRETEAFF.

The rearrangement links TRBV5-4 to TRBJ2-7; 9 bases line up with TRBD1. V was pared by 4 bases and J by 2 bases, with 7 bases of the junction left unmatched. CDR3 length: 15 residues. Per germline, CDR1 SGHNT and CDR2 YYREEE (reference sequence). Here the CDR3 DNA reads TGTGCCAGCAGCGCCAGGACAGGGGCCACCTACGAGCAGTACTTC. Translation: CASSARTGATYEQYF. Using reference TRBV5-4 and TRBJ2-7 for the parts outside the CDR3, the full variable domain is ETGVTQSPTHLIKTRGQQVTLRCSSQSGHNTVSWYQQALGQGPQFIFQYYREEENGRGNFPPRFSGLQFPNYSSELNVNALELDDSALYLCASSARTGATYEQYFGPGTRLTVT.

This chain uses TRBV5-1 with TRBJ2-5, with D tentatively TRBD2 (6 bases). Trimming took 4 bases from V and 3 from J, leaving 13 bases between them. The CDR3 spans 14 residues. CDR1 is SGHRS, CDR2 YFSETQ, per germline. CDR3 in DNA: TGCGCCAGCAGCCCCGGTGGAGGGGAAGAGACCCAGTACTTC. This translates into CASSPGGGEETQYF.

This clone occurred once. V is TRBV19 and J is TRBJ2-1, with 9 positions matching TRBD2. CDR3 length: 15 residues. Germline loops: CDR1 LNHDA, CDR2 SQIVND (reference sequence). The junction had 3 bases not matched to a gene; V was cut back by 4 bases and J by 2 bases. CDR3 sequence (DNA): TGTGCCAGTAGTACCGGGACTAGCCCCTACAATGAGCAGTTCTTC. Its translation is CASSTGTSPYNEQFF.

The chain links TRBV11-2 to TRBJ2-7; a possible D gene is TRBD1 (5 bases). The V and J ends lost 5 bases and 4 bases respectively, with 18 bases between them. This CDR3 has 15 amino acids. CDR1 is SGHAT and CDR2 is FQNNGV in the germline V gene. DNA of the CDR3: TGTGCCAGCAGCCTCGACAGCCCGAGGAGATACGAGCAGTACTTC. Its protein product is CASSLDSPRRYEQYF.

The chain couples TRBV7-2 to TRBJ1-6; maybe TRBD1 (5 bases). Germline CDR1 and CDR2: SGHTA and FQGNSA. V lost 5 bases, J lost 7 bases, and 15 bases lay in between. The CDR3 contains 15 residues. This CDR3 is CASSPIPGANSPLHF. Written as DNA, the CDR3 is TGTGCCAGCAGCCCCATCCCTGGGGCCAATTCACCCCTCCACTTT.

CDR3 DNA: TGTGCCAGCAGCCAACGGGGGCAGCCCCAGCATTTT. This sequence encodes CASSQRGQPQHF. The gene calls are TRBV3-1 (or the pseudogene TRBV3-2) and TRBJ1-5, with TRBD1 as a possible D gene (5 bases). Trimming cost V 2 bases and J 7 bases, with 6 bases left between them. Germline values: CDR1 LGHDT, CDR2 YNNKEL (reference sequence). The CDR3 has 12 residues.

This clone was detected a few times. This sample also contains other DNA sequences that code for the same CDR3. This rearrangement joins TRBV20-1 to TRBJ1-2; D is possibly TRBD1 (6 bases). The CDR3 has 11 residues. CDR1 is DFQATT and CDR2 is SNEGSKA in the germline V gene (reference sequence). Trimming stripped 6 bases from V and 4 bases from J, with 9 bases between. The CDR3 here is CSAQTGYGYTF. CDR3 in DNA: TGCAGTGCGCAGACAGGCTATGGCTACACCTTC.

The genes are TRBV2 and TRBJ1-2, with D possibly matching TRBD1 (5 bases). Germline V gene data show CDR1 as SNHLY and CDR2 as FYNNEI. V dropped 7 bases and J dropped 7 bases, with 16 bases sitting between them. The CDR3 extends over 13 amino acids. Here the CDR3 DNA reads TGTGCCAGCACGCGCGGCAGGGAGGGTGGCTACACCTTC. Protein: CASTRGREGGYTF.

The chain is built from TRBV6-4 and TRBJ2-1; 10 positions match TRBD1. The CDR3 extends over 15 amino acids. The V gene end was trimmed by 0 bases and the J gene end by 5 bases; junction bases not matched to a gene: 1. Germline V gives CDR1 MRHNA, CDR2 SNTAGT. The CDR3 region has the DNA TGTGCCAGCAGTGACTCGGGACAGGGGCACAATGAGCAGTTCTTC. This encodes CASSDSGQGHNEQFF.

The chain carries TRBV25-1 and TRBJ2-7; no clear D. V lost 1 base to trimming and J lost 2 bases, with 18 bases between them. Germline values: CDR1 MGHDK, CDR2 SYGVNS. This CDR3 contains 17 residues. The chain's CDR3 is CASSEFGLKEITYEQYF. The CDR3 DNA reads TGTGCCAGCAGTGAATTCGGCTTGAAGGAGATCACCTACGAGCAGTACTTC.

This clone was counted once. The rearrangement joins TRBV7-9 to TRBJ1-4, with 7 bases identical to TRBD1. There are 14 residues in the CDR3. The J segment lost 5 bases and the V segment lost 5 bases, leaving 5 bases of the junction unmatched. CDR1 SEHNR and CDR2 FQNEAQ come from the germline V gene (reference sequence). This CDR3 reads CASSVGQPNEKLFF. DNA of the CDR3: TGTGCCAGCAGCGTGGGACAGCCAAATGAAAAACTGTTTTTT. Full variable domain (rest looked up from reference TRBV7-9 and TRBJ1-4): DTGVSQNPRHKITKRGQNVTFRCDPISEHNRLYWYRQTLGQGPEFLTYFQNEAQLEKSRLLSDRFSAERPKGSFSTLEIQRTEQGDSAMYLCASSVGQPNEKLFFGSGTQLSVL.

V usage is TRBV2 and J usage is TRBJ2-2, with a tentative D call TRBD2 (6 bases). CDR3 length: 15 residues. Trimming removed 7 bases at V and 5 bases at J, with 17 bases between. CDR1 is SNHLY and CDR2 is FYNNEI in the germline V gene. CDR3 sequence reads: CASTPRLAGTGELFF. CDR3 sequence (DNA): TGTGCCAGCACTCCCCGCCTTGCGGGGACCGGGGAGCTGTTTTTT.

The chain uses TRBV7-9 and TRBJ2-5; weak D call: TRBD1 (6 bases). CDR1 SEHNR and CDR2 FQNEAQ come from the germline V gene (reference sequence). Trimming cost V 5 bases and J 1 base, with 11 bases left between them. This CDR3 contains 14 residues. CDR3 sequence (DNA): TGTGCCAGCAGCCCCAGGGGTTCCCAAGAGACCCAGTACTTC. This codes for CASSPRGSQETQYF.

This chain links TRBV11-3 with TRBJ2-6; 9 bases are shared with TRBD1. Germline loops: CDR1 SGHNT, CDR2 YENEEA. The ends lost 1 base at V and 9 bases at J; junction bases unmatched: 4. The CDR3 covers 15 residues. The CDR3 loop is CASSLGTGASNVLTF. The CDR3 nucleotides are TGTGCCAGCAGCTTAGGGACAGGGGCCAGCAACGTCCTGACTTTC.

V usage is TRBV6-6 and J usage is TRBJ2-7; TRBD2 is a possible D gene (5 bases). Germline loops: CDR1 MNHNY, CDR2 SVGAGI (reference sequence). The CDR3 spans 14 residues. Deletions cut 0 bases from V and 2 bases from J, with 8 bases between. CDR3 residues: CASSYSRGAYEQYF. CDR3 in DNA: TGTGCCAGCAGTTACTCCCGGGGAGCCTACGAGCAGTACTTC.

A note on this clone: One junction end disagrees with the germline gene, perhaps due to a read error. The chain is built from TRBV7-7 and TRBJ2-2; D unclear. This CDR3 region has 13 residues. Germline V CDR1 and CDR2: SSHAT, FNYEAQ (reference sequence). The CDR3 nucleotides read TGTGCTAGCAGCTTAGGATCCTACGGGGAGCTGTTTTTT. Translating gives CASSLGSYGELFF.

The chain carries TRBV4-3 and TRBJ1-2; 7 nucleotides line up with TRBD1. V shed 4 bases and J 5 bases; nucleotides not matched to a gene: 10. Germline CDR1 and CDR2: LGHNA and YSLEER. CDR3 size: 15 residues. CDR3 protein: CASSRQGTAEYGYTF. The DNA for the CDR3 is TGCGCCAGCAGCCGACAGGGAACTGCGGAATATGGCTACACCTTC.

The rearrangement joins TRBV19 to TRBJ1-1; 9 bases fit TRBD1. Germline V lookup: CDR1 LNHDA, CDR2 SQIVND (reference sequence). CDR3 size: 17 residues. With V trimmed by 4 bases and J by 2 bases, 11 bases remained unmatched. CDR3 bases: TGTGCCAGTAGTAGCGAGGACAGGGGTTGGCTAAACACTGAAGCTTTCTTT. It yields the protein CASSSEDRGWLNTEAFF.

V gene TRBV4-2 combines with J gene TRBJ1-2; D might be TRBD1 (5 bases). With 0 bases removed from V and 4 bases from J, the gap between germline ends came to 21 bases. Germline V CDR1 and CDR2: LGHNA, YNFKEQ. The CDR3 is made up of 18 amino acids. CDR3 sequence reads: CASSQEPATVYFSYGYTF. The CDR3 DNA is TGTGCCAGCAGCCAAGAACCTGCGACAGTTTATTTTAGCTATGGCTACACCTTC.

The chain uses TRBV5-1 and TRBJ2-1; D possibly corresponds to TRBD1 (5 bases). This CDR3 spans 14 amino acids. Germline CDR1 SGHRS, CDR2 YFSETQ. The ends were cut back, 5 bases at V and 4 bases at J, with 13 bases in the middle. Here the CDR3 reads CASRWDPGYNEQFF. The CDR3 bases are TGCGCCAGCAGGTGGGATCCAGGGTACAATGAGCAGTTCTTC.

The chain links TRBV7-3 to TRBJ2-1, with 9 bases matching TRBD2. The CDR3 is 17 amino acids. Germline V lookup: CDR1 SGHTA, CDR2 FQGTGA. J was trimmed by 0 bases and V by 6 bases; bases with no gene match: 9. CDR3 DNA: TGTGCCAGCAGTCTTTTACCGACTAGCGGCTCCTACAATGAGCAGTTCTTC. Its translation: CASSLLPTSGSYNEQFF.

This sequence joins TRBV29-1 and TRBJ1-2; no clear D gene. In germline, CDR1 is SQVTM, CDR2 ANQGSEA. With 4 bases removed from V and 8 bases from J, the gap between germline ends came to 14 bases. The CDR3 runs 12 residues. In DNA form, the CDR3 reads TGCAGCGTTGGGACTTGGGAGAGAGGCTACACCTTC. This encodes CSVGTWERGYTF.

V gene TRBV15 combines with J gene TRBJ2-7; 10 bases are a match to TRBD1. V lost 8 bases, J lost 5 bases, and 9 bases stayed unmatched. Germline CDR1 LNHNV, CDR2 YYDKDF (reference sequence). The CDR3 runs 14 residues. CDR3: CATGRRDRGNEQYF. The CDR3 DNA is TGTGCCACCGGGCGCAGGGACAGGGGCAACGAGCAGTACTTC.

The chain carries TRBV28 and TRBJ2-7; TRBD2 matches 11 bases. V dropped 4 bases and J dropped 3; count of bases not matched to a gene: 8. The CDR3 loop spans 16 amino acids. Germline V gene data show CDR1 as MDHEN and CDR2 as SYDVKM. The CDR3 DNA reads TGTGCCAGCAGTTCCCCTCGACTAGCGGGGCGCTACGAGCAGTACTTC. It translates to CASSSPRLAGRYEQYF.

This chain joins TRBV7-3 and TRBJ1-2, with TRBD1 as a possible D gene (6 bases). The germline CDR1 and CDR2 sequences are SGHTA and FQGTGA. There are 16 residues in the CDR3. Trimming left V 2 bases short and J 7 bases short, with 20 bases between. CDR3 DNA sequence: TGTGCCAGCAGCTTAGAGCCCGCGGGGGCGCGTGGTGGCTACACCTTC. Translating gives CASSLEPAGARGGYTF.

J is TRBJ2-3 and V is TRBV10-3; a possible D gene is TRBD2 (6 bases). V lost 2 bases to trimming and J lost 0 bases, with 12 bases between them. The CDR3 length is 16 residues. CDR1 is ENHRY, CDR2 SYGVKD, per germline. The CDR3 DNA is TGTGCCATCAGTGAGGAGTTAGCGGCAAGCACAGATACGCAGTATTTT. Protein sequence: CAISEELAASTDTQYF.

The rearrangement links TRBV9 to TRBJ1-5, with 7 positions matching TRBD1. The CDR3 has 14 residues. J was trimmed by 9 bases and V by 4 bases; bases with no gene match: 10. Germline V gene sequence: CDR1 SGDLS, CDR2 YYNGEE. The CDR3 protein is CASSTGTDPGPQHF. The CDR3 nucleotides are TGTGCCAGCAGCACCGGGACAGATCCGGGGCCCCAGCATTTT.

J is TRBJ1-6 and V is TRBV5-6, with D tentatively TRBD1 (6 bases). This CDR3 is 17 amino acids long. Trimming left V 6 bases short and J 12 bases short, with 28 bases between. In germline, CDR1 is SGHDT, CDR2 YYEEEE. The CDR3 bases are TGTGCCAGCACCGACGCACAGCTTGTTACAGGGAATAGACCCCTCCACTTT. Translation: CASTDAQLVTGNRPLHF.

The chain recombines TRBV7-2 with TRBJ1-2; no definite D call. The germline gives CDR1 SGHTA, CDR2 FQGNSA. CDR3 size: 13 residues. The V gene lost 1 base and the J gene lost 4 bases, with 7 bases spanning the gap. As DNA, the CDR3 is TGTGCCAGCAGCTTAGAACATGTCTATGGCTACACCTTC. Translation: CASSLEHVYGYTF.

Only a few counts were recorded for this clone. J is TRBJ1-5 and V is TRBV28, with a weak D call TRBD1 (6 bases). Trimming removed 7 bases at V and 5 bases at J, with 18 bases between. This CDR3 spans 15 amino acids. Germline lookup yields CDR1 MDHEN and CDR2 SYDVKM. CDR3 DNA: TGTGCCAGCATCACCGGTGGGACACCGGATCAGCCCCAGCATTTT. Protein product: CASITGGTPDQPQHF.

This rearrangement joins TRBV7-2 to TRBJ1-2; D is ambiguous. This CDR3 contains 13 residues. Trimming removed 5 bases at V and 8 bases at J, with 15 bases between. The germline V gene has CDR1 SGHTA and CDR2 FQGNSA. The CDR3 region is CASSLNIRGGYTF. The CDR3 DNA is TGTGCCAGCAGCCTTAATATAAGAGGCGGCTACACCTTC.